This T cell receptor beta chain stems from a study of T cells after yellow fever vaccination. Germline V lookup: CDR1 SQVTM, CDR2 ANQGSEA. The CDR3 is 9 residues long. The V and J ends lost 4 bases and 8 bases respectively, with 5 bases between them. Study findings and constraints: Among primary-vaccination clones, most reappeared after the booster, at about 95% for CD4 and around 91% for CD8.

5'RACE template switching generated TCR cDNA, adding a universal primer site and UMIs. A single record per CDR3 protein comes from TCRdb applying MiXCR to the 5' RACE reads. The data show around 600,000 distinct CDR3 sequences, 9% to 15% seen once. This clonotype was picked up a small number of times. Its antigen is unidentified. The source material was PBMCs, sampled on the day of the yellow fever booster vaccination. This receptor was identified in a young man who received the YFV17D yellow fever vaccine. The chain uses TRBV29-1 and TRBJ1-1; D is possibly TRBD1 (5 bases). CDR3 loop: CSVGTEAFF. CDR3 bases: TGCAGCGTTGGGACAGAAGCTTTCTTT.